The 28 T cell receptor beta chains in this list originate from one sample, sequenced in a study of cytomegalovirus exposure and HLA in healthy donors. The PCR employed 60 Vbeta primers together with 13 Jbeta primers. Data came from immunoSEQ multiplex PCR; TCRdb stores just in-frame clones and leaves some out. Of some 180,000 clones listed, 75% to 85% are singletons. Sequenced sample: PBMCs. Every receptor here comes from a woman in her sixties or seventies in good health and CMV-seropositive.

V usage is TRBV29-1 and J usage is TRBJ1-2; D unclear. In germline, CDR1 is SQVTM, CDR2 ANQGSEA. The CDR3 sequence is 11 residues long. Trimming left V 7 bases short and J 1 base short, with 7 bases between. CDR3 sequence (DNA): TGCAGCGGACTCCTTAACTATGGCTACACCTTC. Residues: CSGLLNYGYTF.

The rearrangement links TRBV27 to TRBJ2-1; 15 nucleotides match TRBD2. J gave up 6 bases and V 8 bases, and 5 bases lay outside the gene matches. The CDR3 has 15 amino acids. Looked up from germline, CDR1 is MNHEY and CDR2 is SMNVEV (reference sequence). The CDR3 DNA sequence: TGTGCCAGCGGTAAGGGACTAGCGGGAGGCAATGAGCAGTTCTTC. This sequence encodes CASGKGLAGGNEQFF.

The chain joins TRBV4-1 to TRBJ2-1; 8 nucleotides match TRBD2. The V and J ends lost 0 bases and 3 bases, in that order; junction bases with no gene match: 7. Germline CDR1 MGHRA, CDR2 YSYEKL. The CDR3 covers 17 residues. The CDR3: CASSQDTPSGLYNEQFF. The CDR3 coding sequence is TGCGCCAGCAGCCAAGATACCCCTAGCGGGCTCTACAATGAGCAGTTCTTC.

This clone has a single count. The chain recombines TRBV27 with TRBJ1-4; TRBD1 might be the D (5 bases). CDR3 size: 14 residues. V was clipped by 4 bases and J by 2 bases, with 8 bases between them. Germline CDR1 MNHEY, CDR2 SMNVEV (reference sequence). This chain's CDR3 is CASSSAGTNEKLFF. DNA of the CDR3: TGTGCCAGCAGTTCCGCAGGGACTAATGAAAAACTGTTTTTT.

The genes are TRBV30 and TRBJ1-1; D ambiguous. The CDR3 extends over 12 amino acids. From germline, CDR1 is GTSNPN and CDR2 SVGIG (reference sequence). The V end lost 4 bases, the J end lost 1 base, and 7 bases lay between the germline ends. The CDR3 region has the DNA TGTGCCTGGAAGAGGCCGAACACTGAAGCTTTCTTT. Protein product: CAWKRPNTEAFF.

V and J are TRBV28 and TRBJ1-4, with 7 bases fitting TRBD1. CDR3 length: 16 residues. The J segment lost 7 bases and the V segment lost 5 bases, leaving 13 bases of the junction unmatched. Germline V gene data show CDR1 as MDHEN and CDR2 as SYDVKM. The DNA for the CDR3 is TGTGCCAGCAGTCCTATCTTGGGACAGACACTTGAAAAACTGTTTTTT. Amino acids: CASSPILGQTLEKLFF.

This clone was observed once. This CDR3 reads CASSLQMRGAGVQFF. The DNA for the CDR3 is TGTGCCAGCAGCCTCCAGATGCGGGGGGCAGGCGTGCAGTTCTTC. The chain uses TRBV7-8 and TRBJ2-1; 8 bases line up with TRBD2. V lost 5 bases and J lost 12; bases outside the gene matches: 15. CDR1 SGHVS and CDR2 FQNEAQ come from the germline V gene. This CDR3 has 15 residues.

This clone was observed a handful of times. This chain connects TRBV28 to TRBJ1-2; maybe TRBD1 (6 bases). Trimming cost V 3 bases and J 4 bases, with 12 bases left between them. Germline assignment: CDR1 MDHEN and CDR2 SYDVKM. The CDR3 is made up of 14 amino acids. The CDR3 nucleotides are TGTGCCAGCAGTTTGCAGGGGCCCGCCTATGGCTACACCTTC. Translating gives CASSLQGPAYGYTF.

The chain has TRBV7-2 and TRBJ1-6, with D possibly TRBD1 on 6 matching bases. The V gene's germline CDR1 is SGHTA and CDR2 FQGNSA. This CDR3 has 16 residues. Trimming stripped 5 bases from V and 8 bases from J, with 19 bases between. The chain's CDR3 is CASSPQGIGMDSPLHF. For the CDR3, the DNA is TGTGCCAGCAGCCCGCAGGGGATTGGGATGGATTCACCCCTCCACTTT.

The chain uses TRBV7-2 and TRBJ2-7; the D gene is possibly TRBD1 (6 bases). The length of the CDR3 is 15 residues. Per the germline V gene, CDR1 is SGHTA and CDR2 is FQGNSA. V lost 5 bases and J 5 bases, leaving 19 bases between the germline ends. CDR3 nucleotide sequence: TGTGCCAGCAGCGCCCAGACAGGTAGAACGGACGAGCAGTACTTC. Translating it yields CASSAQTGRTDEQYF.

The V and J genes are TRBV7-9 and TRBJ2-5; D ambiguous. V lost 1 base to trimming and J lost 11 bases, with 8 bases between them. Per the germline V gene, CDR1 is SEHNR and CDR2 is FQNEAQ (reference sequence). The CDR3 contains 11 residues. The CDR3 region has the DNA TGTGCCAGCAGCTTAGATCAGGTGCAGTACTTC. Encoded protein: CASSLDQVQYF. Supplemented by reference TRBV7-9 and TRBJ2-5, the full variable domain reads DTGVSQNPRHKITKRGQNVTFRCDPISEHNRLYWYRQTLGQGPEFLTYFQNEAQLEKSRLLSDRFSAERPKGSFSTLEIQRTEQGDSAMYLCASSLDQVQYFGPGTRLLVL.

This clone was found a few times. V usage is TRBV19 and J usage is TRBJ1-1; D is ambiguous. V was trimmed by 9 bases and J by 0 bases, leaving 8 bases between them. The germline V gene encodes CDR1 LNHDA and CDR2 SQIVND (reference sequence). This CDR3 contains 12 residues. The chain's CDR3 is CASEALNTEAFF. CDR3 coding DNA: TGTGCCAGCGAAGCACTGAACACTGAAGCTTTCTTT.

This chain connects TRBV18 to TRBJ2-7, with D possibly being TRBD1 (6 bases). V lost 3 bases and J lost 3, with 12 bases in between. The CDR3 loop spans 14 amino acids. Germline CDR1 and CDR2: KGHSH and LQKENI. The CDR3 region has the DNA TGTGCCAGCTCACCGCGAGGGGGTAACTACGAGCAGTACTTC. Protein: CASSPRGGNYEQYF. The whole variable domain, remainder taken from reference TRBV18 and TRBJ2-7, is NAGVMQNPRHLVRRRGQEARLRCSPMKGHSHVYWYRQLPEEGLKFMVYLQKENIIDESGMPKERFSAEFPKEGPSILRIQQVVRGDSAAYFCASSPRGGNYEQYFGPGTRLTVT.

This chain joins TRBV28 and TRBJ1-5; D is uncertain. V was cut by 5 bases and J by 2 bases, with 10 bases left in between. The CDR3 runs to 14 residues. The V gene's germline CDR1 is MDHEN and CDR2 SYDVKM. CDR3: CASSRSGGNQPQHF. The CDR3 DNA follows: TGTGCCAGCAGTCGATCGGGAGGCAATCAGCCCCAGCATTTT.

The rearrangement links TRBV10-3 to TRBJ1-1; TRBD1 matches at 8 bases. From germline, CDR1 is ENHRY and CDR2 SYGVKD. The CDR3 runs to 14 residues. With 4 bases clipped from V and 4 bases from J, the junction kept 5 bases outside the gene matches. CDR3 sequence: CAISVQDRVTEAFF. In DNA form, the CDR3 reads TGTGCCATCAGTGTACAGGACAGGGTCACTGAAGCTTTCTTT.

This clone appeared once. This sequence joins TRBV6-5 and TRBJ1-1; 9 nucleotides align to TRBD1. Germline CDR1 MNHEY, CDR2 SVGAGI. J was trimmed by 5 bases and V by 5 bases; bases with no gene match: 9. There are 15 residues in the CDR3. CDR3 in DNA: TGTGCCAGCAGTGCCTTGACAGGGGGAAAGACTGAAGCTTTCTTT. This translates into CASSALTGGKTEAFF.

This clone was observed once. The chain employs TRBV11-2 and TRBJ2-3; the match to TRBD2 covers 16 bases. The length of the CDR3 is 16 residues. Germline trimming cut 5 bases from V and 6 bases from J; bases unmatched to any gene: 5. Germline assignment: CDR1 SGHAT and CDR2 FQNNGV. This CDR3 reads CASSGTSGGAGDTQYF. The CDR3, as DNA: TGTGCCAGCAGCGGGACTAGCGGGGGGGCGGGGGATACGCAGTATTTT. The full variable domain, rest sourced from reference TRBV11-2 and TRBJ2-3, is EAGVAQSPRYKIIEKRQSVAFWCNPISGHATLYWYQQILGQGPKLLIQFQNNGVVDDSQLPKDRFSAERLKGVDSTLKIQPAKLEDSAVYLCASSGTSGGAGDTQYFGPGTRLTVL.

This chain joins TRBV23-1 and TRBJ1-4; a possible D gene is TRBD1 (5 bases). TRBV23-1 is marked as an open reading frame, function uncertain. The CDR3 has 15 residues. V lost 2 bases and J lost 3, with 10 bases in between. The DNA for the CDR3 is TGCGCCAGCAGTCAAAGGAGGGGACCTAATGAAAAACTGTTTTTT. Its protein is CASSQRRGPNEKLFF.

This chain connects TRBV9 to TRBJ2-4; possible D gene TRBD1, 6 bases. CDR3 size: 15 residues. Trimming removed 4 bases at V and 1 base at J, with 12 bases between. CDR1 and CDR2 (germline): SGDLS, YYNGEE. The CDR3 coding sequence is TGTGCCAGCAGCCCAGGGACAACGGCCAAAAACATTCAGTACTTC. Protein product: CASSPGTTAKNIQYF.

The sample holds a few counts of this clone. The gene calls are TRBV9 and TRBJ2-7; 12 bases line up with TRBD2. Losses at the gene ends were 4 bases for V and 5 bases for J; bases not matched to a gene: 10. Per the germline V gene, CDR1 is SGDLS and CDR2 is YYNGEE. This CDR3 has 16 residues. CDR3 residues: CASSPSSGRAIHEQYF. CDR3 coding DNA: TGTGCCAGCAGCCCATCTAGCGGGAGGGCCATCCACGAGCAGTACTTC.

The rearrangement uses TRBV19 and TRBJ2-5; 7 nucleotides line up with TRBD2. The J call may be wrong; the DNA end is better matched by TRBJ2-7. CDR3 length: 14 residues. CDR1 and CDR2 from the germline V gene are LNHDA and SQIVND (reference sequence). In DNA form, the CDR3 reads TGTGCCAGTAGTAACGTGGGAGGGCCGAACGAGCAGTACTTC. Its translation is CASSNVGGPNEQYF.

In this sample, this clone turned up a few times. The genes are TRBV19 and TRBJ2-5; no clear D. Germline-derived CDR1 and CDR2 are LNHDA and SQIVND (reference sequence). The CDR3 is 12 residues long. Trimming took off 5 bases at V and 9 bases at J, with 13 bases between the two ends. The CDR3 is CASSLSPGPQYF. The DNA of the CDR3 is TGTGCCAGTAGTCTATCTCCGGGTCCCCAGTACTTC.

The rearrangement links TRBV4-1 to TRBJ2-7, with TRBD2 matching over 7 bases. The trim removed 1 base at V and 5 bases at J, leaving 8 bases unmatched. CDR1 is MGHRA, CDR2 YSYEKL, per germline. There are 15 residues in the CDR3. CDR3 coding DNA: TGCGCCAGCAGCCAAGTTAGACTAGCTGGGAACGAGCAGTACTTC. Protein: CASSQVRLAGNEQYF.

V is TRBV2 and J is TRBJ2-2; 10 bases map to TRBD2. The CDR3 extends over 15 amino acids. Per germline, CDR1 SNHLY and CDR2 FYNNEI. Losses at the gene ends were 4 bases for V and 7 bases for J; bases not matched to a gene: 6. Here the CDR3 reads CASSALAGSGGELFF. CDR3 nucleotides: TGTGCCAGCAGTGCACTAGCGGGGTCGGGCGGGGAGCTGTTTTTT.

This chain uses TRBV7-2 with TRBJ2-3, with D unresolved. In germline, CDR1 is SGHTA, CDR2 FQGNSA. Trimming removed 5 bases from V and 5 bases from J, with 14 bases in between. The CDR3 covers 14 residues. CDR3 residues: CASSPSRSEDTQYF. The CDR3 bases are TGTGCCAGCAGCCCTTCAAGGAGTGAAGATACGCAGTATTTT.

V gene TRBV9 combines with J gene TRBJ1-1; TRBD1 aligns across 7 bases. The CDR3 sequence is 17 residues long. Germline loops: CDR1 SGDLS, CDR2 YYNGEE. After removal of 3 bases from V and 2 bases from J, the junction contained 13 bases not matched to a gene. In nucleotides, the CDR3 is TGTGCCAGCAGCGCAGGGACAGAACTCTTTCTAAACACTGAAGCTTTCTTT. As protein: CASSAGTELFLNTEAFF.

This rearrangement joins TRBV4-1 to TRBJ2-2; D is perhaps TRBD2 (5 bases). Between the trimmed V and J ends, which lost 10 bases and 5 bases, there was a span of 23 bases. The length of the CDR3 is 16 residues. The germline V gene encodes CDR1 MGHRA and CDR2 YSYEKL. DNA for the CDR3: TGCGCCACCTCCCCCGCCGGGGTCTCCGGGACCGGGGAGCTGTTTTTT. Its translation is CATSPAGVSGTGELFF.

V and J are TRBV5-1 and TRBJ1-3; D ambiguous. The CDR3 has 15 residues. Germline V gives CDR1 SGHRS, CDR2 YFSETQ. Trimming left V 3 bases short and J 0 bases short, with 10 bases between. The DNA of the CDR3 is TGCGCCAGCAGCTCTGACGGGTTCTCTGGAAACACCATATATTTT. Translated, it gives CASSSDGFSGNTIYF.